Following are 18 T cell receptor beta chains from one sample sequenced in a study of T cell repertoires in cytomegalovirus infection. Each CDR3 protein is one row after TCRdb ran MiXCR on the reads. This sample yields approximately 270,000 distinct CDR3 sequences, of which less than 25% are seen a single time; roughly 20% belongs to the top ten. Which antigens these TCRs recognize remains unknown. This material consisted of cultured PBMCs, taken from culture after CMV antigen stimulation. These receptors all come from a human donor in good health (CMV status not recorded). Some clones in this sample may be carry-over from other donors' samples.

The chain joins TRBV7-9 to TRBJ2-2; 9 bases align to TRBD1. The germline V gene has CDR1 SEHNR and CDR2 FQNEAQ (reference sequence). The junction had 12 bases not matched to a gene; V was cut back by 6 bases and J by 1 base. The CDR3 is 18 amino acids. The CDR3, as DNA: TGTGCCAGCAGACCGGGACAGGGATTTAGGAGGAACACCGGGGAGCTGTTTTTT. This gives the protein CASRPGQGFRRNTGELFF. Full variable domain (remainder filled in from reference TRBV7-9 and TRBJ2-2): DTGVSQNPRHKITKRGQNVTFRCDPISEHNRLYWYRQTLGQGPEFLTYFQNEAQLEKSRLLSDRFSAERPKGSFSTLEIQRTEQGDSAMYLCASRPGQGFRRNTGELFFGEGSRLTVL.

This clonotype occurred a few times. DNA of the CDR3: TGCGCCAGCAGCCAAGATCGGCAGGGGTTCTACGAGCAGTACGTC. This codes for CASSQDRQGFYEQYV. The V and J genes are TRBV4-1 and TRBJ2-7; the D gene is possibly TRBD1 (6 bases). Looked up from germline, CDR1 is MGHRA and CDR2 is YSYEKL. Trimming shortened V by 0 bases and J by 3 bases, and 12 bases separated the two germline ends. The CDR3 has 15 residues.

The chain joins TRBV18 to TRBJ2-1, with 9 bases lining up with TRBD2. This CDR3 contains 16 residues. J gave up 8 bases and V 3 bases, and 11 bases lay outside the gene matches. The germline gives CDR1 KGHSH, CDR2 LQKENI. This CDR3 is CASSPGAFAGGDEQFF. The CDR3 DNA reads TGTGCCAGCTCACCGGGTGCATTTGCGGGAGGGGATGAGCAGTTCTTC.

This clonotype was detected a few times. The V call is TRBV5-4, the J call TRBJ1-3, with 8 positions matching TRBD1. Germline V gives CDR1 SGHNT, CDR2 YYREEE (reference sequence). This CDR3 has 15 amino acids. Trimming at V came to 4 bases and at J to 0 bases, leaving 3 bases not matched to a gene. As DNA, the CDR3 is TGTGCCAGCAGCCAAGGACAGGGCTCTGGAAACACCATATATTTT. Protein sequence: CASSQGQGSGNTIYF.

In this sample, this clonotype turned up a few times. V gene TRBV5-1 combines with J gene TRBJ2-3; possibly TRBD2 for D (6 bases). V was cut by 5 bases and J by 3 bases, with 13 bases left in between. From germline, CDR1 is SGHRS and CDR2 YFSETQ. The CDR3 covers 14 residues. CDR3 nucleotide sequence: TGCGCCAGCAGGGGCACTAGCAAGACAGATACGCAGTATTTT. Encoded protein: CASRGTSKTDTQYF.

This clonotype was recorded a few times. The rearrangement links TRBV28 to TRBJ2-3, with 9 positions matching TRBD2. The J segment lost 3 bases and the V segment lost 8 bases, leaving 3 bases of the junction unmatched. This CDR3 spans 13 amino acids. Germline values: CDR1 MDHEN, CDR2 SYDVKM. The CDR3 spells CASGSGSTDTQYF. CDR3 nucleotide sequence: TGTGCCAGCGGTAGCGGGAGTACAGATACGCAGTATTTT.

This clonotype was found many times. This chain joins TRBV2 and TRBJ2-5; 8 bases are shared with TRBD1. Trimming at V came to 11 bases and at J to 7 bases, leaving 15 bases not matched to a gene. This CDR3 is 14 amino acids long. Germline V gene lookup returns CDR1 SNHLY and CDR2 FYNNEI. The CDR3 coding sequence is TGTGCCGGTGGGCCAGGGGGCCCTTCCTGGACCCAGTACTTC. It is translated as CAGGPGGPSWTQYF.

The chain has TRBV12-3 or TRBV12-4 and TRBJ1-2, with D hard to call. Trimming removed 3 bases at V and 6 bases at J, with 11 bases between. The CDR3 is 13 amino acids. CDR3 nucleotides: TGTGCCAGCAGTTTTACACCGGGAAATGGCTACACCTTC. Translating gives CASSFTPGNGYTF.

This clonotype came up many times. The V call is TRBV7-2, the J call TRBJ2-5; 11 nucleotides align to TRBD2. The germline gives CDR1 SGHTA, CDR2 FQGNSA. This CDR3 has 14 amino acids. Trimming took 7 bases from V and 7 from J; bases not matched to a gene: 8. The CDR3 nucleotides are TGTGCCAGCATCCCGGGACTAGCGGAAGGGACCCAGTACTTC. Its protein product is CASIPGLAEGTQYF. The full variable domain, in which reference TRBV7-2 and TRBJ2-5 provide the parts outside the CDR3, is GAGVSQSPSNKVTEKGKDVELRCDPISGHTALYWYRQSLGQGLEFLIYFQGNSAPDKSGLPSDRFSAERTGGSVSTLTIQRTQQEDSAVYLCASIPGLAEGTQYFGPGTRLLVL.

As DNA, the CDR3 is TGTGCCAGCAGTTGGCGGAGCTATGGCTACACCTTC. As protein: CASSWRSYGYTF. The chain joins TRBV28 to TRBJ1-2; D is uncertain. CDR3 length: 12 residues. Germline V gene sequence: CDR1 MDHEN, CDR2 SYDVKM. V was shortened by 4 bases and J by 4 bases, with 7 bases between the two germline ends.

V gene TRBV27 combines with J gene TRBJ1-5, with D maybe TRBD1 (6 bases). From germline, CDR1 is MNHEY and CDR2 SMNVEV (reference sequence). This CDR3 spans 14 amino acids. Trimming removed 5 bases at V and 4 bases at J, with 12 bases between. The CDR3 is CASSTKGGNQPQHF. DNA for the CDR3: TGTGCCAGCAGTACCAAGGGGGGGAATCAGCCCCAGCATTTT.

The table lists this clonotype with a few counts. V and J are TRBV6-2 or TRBV6-3 and TRBJ2-1, with 10 bases fitting TRBD2. The CDR3 extends over 15 amino acids. Per germline, CDR1 MNHEY and CDR2 SVGEGT. Trimming took 6 bases from V and 5 from J; bases not matched to a gene: 7. CDR3 DNA sequence: TGTGCCAGCAGATTTAGAGCGGGAGGGCACAATGAGCAGTTCTTC. It is translated as CASRFRAGGHNEQFF.

This clonotype was seen a handful of times. The V gene is TRBV2, the J gene TRBJ1-1; D remains ambiguous. Germline loops: CDR1 SNHLY, CDR2 FYNNEI. Between the trimmed V and J ends, which lost 7 bases and 0 bases, there was a span of 9 bases. There are 13 residues in the CDR3. CDR3 sequence reads: CASTNAMNTEAFF. The CDR3 DNA reads as TGTGCCAGCACCAACGCGATGAACACTGAAGCTTTCTTT.

The chain combines TRBV19 with TRBJ2-2; either TRBD1 or TRBD2 may supply D (5 bases each). V was shortened by 6 bases and J by 0 bases, with 11 bases between the two germline ends. Looked up from germline, CDR1 is LNHDA and CDR2 is SQIVND (reference sequence). The CDR3 covers 15 residues. CDR3 sequence: CASSRGVANTGELFF. The CDR3 DNA reads as TGTGCCAGTAGCCGAGGGGTGGCGAACACCGGGGAGCTGTTTTTT.

V and J are TRBV19 and TRBJ1-1; D is unclear. Deletions cut 3 bases from V and 7 bases from J, with 18 bases between. Germline V gives CDR1 LNHDA, CDR2 SQIVND (reference sequence). This CDR3 spans 15 amino acids. For the CDR3, the DNA is TGTGCCAGTAGTATGTTTCGGGATCGAGCAAATGAAGCTTTCTTT. Translated, it gives CASSMFRDRANEAFF.

The chain has TRBV27 and TRBJ2-5, with D tentatively TRBD1 (6 bases). The CDR3 runs to 14 residues. With 5 bases removed from V and 2 bases from J, the gap between germline ends came to 12 bases. Germline V gene data show CDR1 as MNHEY and CDR2 as SMNVEV (reference sequence). The CDR3 DNA reads as TGTGCCAGCAGTCCCTGGACAGATCAAGAGACCCAGTACTTC. The encoded protein is CASSPWTDQETQYF.

This clonotype showed up just a few times. The genes are TRBV4-3 and TRBJ2-2; D remains ambiguous. V was trimmed by 3 bases and J by 8 bases, leaving 10 bases between them. Germline V CDR1 and CDR2: LGHNA, YSLEER. The CDR3 spans 13 residues. The CDR3 protein is CASSQNDWGELFF. Written as DNA, the CDR3 is TGCGCCAGCAGCCAGAATGATTGGGGGGAGCTGTTTTTT.

The chain carries TRBV28 and TRBJ1-1; D perhaps matches TRBD1 (6 bases). The V end was cut by 3 bases, the J end by 5 bases, with 13 bases between. Germline loops: CDR1 MDHEN, CDR2 SYDVKM. The CDR3 is 14 residues long. The CDR3 region has the DNA TGTGCCAGCAGTTTCGGGGGCTCGACGACTGAAGCTTTCTTT. Its protein is CASSFGGSTTEAFF.